The T cell receptor beta chain under discussion was sequenced for a study of shared clonotypes between healthy human individuals. The study's findings and limits: Represented diversity (both genetic and exposure-history) was limited by the small number of donors.

Only in-frame clones appear in the TCRdb table, and some are missing; sequencing was by immunoSEQ multiplex PCR. The table lists around 550,000 clones, approximately 95% of them singletons. As regards this clone: Its antigen remains unidentified.

It was CD45RO-negative cells, positively selected for CCR7, that made up naive CD8 cells, with terminally differentiated effector memory CD45RA+ cells excluded. Sequencing was done on a sample of naive CD8+ T cells sorted from blood. This TCR derives from a woman aged 30 to 39 in good health.

The CDR3 here is CASSPNPPNQPQHF. The CDR3, as DNA: TGTGCCAGCAGTCCTAACCCCCCCAATCAGCCCCAGCATTTT. V usage is TRBV27 and J usage is TRBJ1-5; unclear D gene. The V and J ends lost 5 bases and 3 bases respectively, with 11 bases between them. From germline, CDR1 is MNHEY and CDR2 SMNVEV (reference sequence). The CDR3 spans 14 residues.